This T cell receptor (beta chain) was profiled in a study of cytomegalovirus exposure and HLA in healthy donors. The study, taken as a whole, reports: Accurate prediction of HLA-A and HLA-B alleles (for most subjects) was reportedly achieved from TCR beta sequences.

Turning to this clone: Its antigen is not identified.

The PCR had 60 Vbeta and 13 Jbeta primers. Generated by immunoSEQ multiplex PCR, the TCRdb table keeps only in-frame clones and is missing some. The data hold some 110,000 clones, with roughly 70% observed a single time. This sequence originates from a man aged 30-40 years in good health and CMV-seropositive. The sequenced sample consisted of PBMCs.

The CDR3 sequence is CASSQEQEGGPYGYTF. The CDR3 coding sequence is TGCGCCAGCAGCCAAGAACAGGAGGGTGGTCCCTATGGCTACACCTTC. V and J are TRBV4-1 and TRBJ1-2, with D maybe TRBD1 (5 bases). Trimming pared 0 bases from V and 4 bases from J, leaving 15 bases between. CDR3 length: 16 residues. CDR1 MGHRA and CDR2 YSYEKL come from the germline V gene.